The 17 T cell receptor beta chains presented below share a single source sample, sequenced in a study of T cell responses to AZD1222 COVID-19 vaccine. Using immunoSEQ multiplex PCR, the repertoire was profiled, and TCRdb retains in-frame clones only, with some absent. The table shows around 77,000 clones, with around 86% occurring only once. The specimen was peripheral blood, collected on day 0 of AZD1222 vaccination. The receptors shown here come from an adult in good health.

The V call is TRBV24-1, the J call TRBJ1-1, with D hard to call. V gave up 2 bases and J gave up 3 bases, with 6 bases separating them. The V gene's germline CDR1 is KGHDR and CDR2 SFDVKD. The CDR3 is 13 residues long. The CDR3 DNA is TGTGCCACCAGTGATTCCTGGGACACTGAAGCTTTCTTT. It yields the protein CATSDSWDTEAFF.

This chain uses TRBV13 with TRBJ2-1; 7 bases match TRBD1. Trimming at V came to 0 bases and at J to 7 bases, leaving 6 bases not matched to a gene. The CDR3 is 15 amino acids. Germline V gene sequence: CDR1 PRHDT, CDR2 FYEKMQ (reference sequence). CDR3 amino acids: CASSLGDRPGNEQFF. Written as DNA, the CDR3 is TGTGCCAGCAGCTTAGGGGACAGGCCAGGGAATGAGCAGTTCTTC.

The chain links TRBV7-6 to TRBJ2-1, with D perhaps matching TRBD2 (5 bases). This CDR3 is 14 amino acids long. The germline V gene has CDR1 SGHVS and CDR2 FNYEAQ. V was pared by 3 bases and J by 2 bases, with 8 bases between. The CDR3: CASSFKAAYNEQFF. CDR3 in DNA: TGTGCCAGCAGCTTCAAAGCGGCCTACAATGAGCAGTTCTTC.

The chain carries TRBV7-2 and TRBJ2-7, with D tentatively TRBD1 (6 bases). V was pared by 2 bases and J by 0 bases, with 8 bases between. CDR1 and CDR2 (germline): SGHTA, FQGNSA. This CDR3 has 14 amino acids. The CDR3 protein is CASSLSTGSYEQYF. The DNA of the CDR3 is TGTGCCAGCAGCTTATCGACAGGCTCCTACGAGCAGTACTTC.

The genes are TRBV7-9 and TRBJ2-1, with a possible D match to TRBD2 (5 bases). There are 12 residues in the CDR3. CDR1 and CDR2 from the germline V gene are SEHNR and FQNEAQ (reference sequence). V gave up 3 bases and J gave up 8 bases, with 8 bases separating them. This CDR3 reads CASSLVGDEQFF. The DNA for the CDR3 is TGTGCCAGCAGCTTGGTCGGGGATGAGCAGTTCTTC.

The V call is TRBV4-3, the J call TRBJ2-7, with D perhaps given as TRBD1 or TRBD2 (6 bases each). Germline values: CDR1 LGHNA, CDR2 YSLEER. CDR3 length equals 13 residues. Trimming shortened V by 0 bases and J by 9 bases, and 12 bases separated the two germline ends. CDR3 DNA: TGCGCCAGCAGCCAAGATTTGGGGGGCTTGCAGTACTTC. Protein sequence: CASSQDLGGLQYF.

The V call is TRBV7-2, the J call TRBJ2-1; perhaps TRBD1 as D (5 bases). V was clipped by 0 bases and J by 4 bases, with 7 bases between them. From germline, CDR1 is SGHTA and CDR2 FQGNSA. The CDR3 has 14 residues. CDR3 in DNA: TGTGCCAGCAGCTTAGCGACAGAATACAATGAGCAGTTCTTC. Protein product: CASSLATEYNEQFF. Full variable domain (missing parts from reference TRBV7-2 and TRBJ2-1): GAGVSQSPSNKVTEKGKDVELRCDPISGHTALYWYRQSLGQGLEFLIYFQGNSAPDKSGLPSDRFSAERTGGSVSTLTIQRTQQEDSAVYLCASSLATEYNEQFFGPGTRLTVL.

This clone appeared a single time. V is TRBV20-1 and J is TRBJ1-1, with D perhaps TRBD1 (5 bases). From germline, CDR1 is DFQATT and CDR2 SNEGSKA (reference sequence). V shed 3 bases and J shed 11 bases, with 13 bases lying between them. This CDR3 comprises 11 residues. CDR3 bases: TGCAGTGCTAGGATACAGGATACGGCTTTCTTT. It yields the protein CSARIQDTAFF.

This clone has only a few counts. The rearrangement uses TRBV7-9 and TRBJ1-4; no definite D call. The V gene lost 4 bases and the J gene lost 7 bases, with 16 bases spanning the gap. The germline CDR1 and CDR2 sequences are SEHNR and FQNEAQ (reference sequence). This CDR3 has 15 amino acids. The CDR3 spells CASSYEGLKGEKLFF. The CDR3 DNA reads as TGTGCCAGCAGCTATGAGGGTCTAAAGGGTGAAAAACTGTTTTTT.

This chain uses TRBV3-1 (or the pseudogene TRBV3-2) with TRBJ2-1, with 9 bases fitting TRBD1. CDR3 length: 16 residues. V lost 5 bases to trimming and J lost 7 bases; unmatched junction nucleotides: 12. Germline CDR1 reads LGHDT; CDR2 reads YNNKEL (reference sequence). This CDR3 is CASSETRTGVMNEQFF. CDR3 bases: TGTGCCAGCAGCGAGACCCGGACAGGGGTAATGAATGAGCAGTTCTTC.

This clone was picked up a small number of times. The chain employs TRBV6-5 and TRBJ1-4; a possible D gene is TRBD1 (5 bases). Deletions cut 4 bases from V and 0 bases from J, with 9 bases between. This CDR3 has 15 amino acids. CDR1 and CDR2 from the germline V gene are MNHEY and SVGAGI. This chain's CDR3 is CASSFRQSTNEKLFF. CDR3 DNA: TGTGCCAGCAGTTTCAGACAGTCAACTAATGAAAAACTGTTTTTT.

The chain uses TRBV7-2 and TRBJ2-7; D is tentatively TRBD1 or TRBD2 (6 bases each). CDR3 size: 17 residues. CDR1 SGHTA and CDR2 FQGNSA come from the germline V gene. Trimming left V 1 base short and J 5 bases short, with 21 bases between. The CDR3 sequence: CASSLGWGATGSHEQYF. CDR3 coding DNA: TGTGCCAGCAGCTTAGGATGGGGGGCCACAGGGTCCCACGAGCAGTACTTC.

The rearrangement joins TRBV28 to TRBJ1-2; D is possibly TRBD1 (6 bases). Germline loops: CDR1 MDHEN, CDR2 SYDVKM. V lost 6 bases and J lost 6, with 14 bases in between. The CDR3 length is 13 residues. The CDR3 region has the DNA TGTGCCAGCAGCCCCAGGGGAACGCATGGCTACACCTTC. Protein: CASSPRGTHGYTF.

J is TRBJ2-7 and V is TRBV28, with D possibly TRBD2 on 5 matching bases. V gave up 2 bases and J gave up 6 bases, with 14 bases separating them. Looked up from germline, CDR1 is MDHEN and CDR2 is SYDVKM. The CDR3 spans 14 residues. The CDR3 DNA reads as TGTGCCAGCAGTTTAACCCAGGAAACTAGCGAGCAGTACTTC. Translating gives CASSLTQETSEQYF.

This chain joins TRBV30 and TRBJ2-2, with a possible D match to TRBD1 (6 bases). V lost 3 bases, J lost 2 bases, and 16 bases lay in between. CDR3 length: 16 amino acids. Germline lookup yields CDR1 GTSNPN and CDR2 SVGIG (reference sequence). The CDR3 region is CAWRRAGTPNTGELFF. DNA of the CDR3: TGTGCCTGGAGGCGAGCAGGGACACCTAACACCGGGGAGCTGTTTTTT.

This chain joins TRBV5-1 and TRBJ1-3; D gene ambiguous. Germline CDR1 and CDR2: SGHRS and YFSETQ. V shed 5 bases and J shed 0 bases, with 15 bases lying between them. This CDR3 spans 16 amino acids. CDR3 bases: TGCGCCAGCAGAAGGGATCCAACTAGCTCTGGAAACACCATATATTTT. It specifies CASRRDPTSSGNTIYF.

The chain couples TRBV27 to TRBJ1-1; D is ambiguous. The ends were cut back, 2 bases at V and 4 bases at J, with 11 bases in the middle. CDR3 length equals 14 residues. Germline V CDR1 and CDR2: MNHEY, SMNVEV (reference sequence). The CDR3 reads CASSLIGRVTEAFF. CDR3 DNA sequence: TGTGCCAGCAGTTTAATTGGGAGAGTCACTGAAGCTTTCTTT.